This is a list of T cell receptor beta chains from one sample in a study of CD8+ T cells in alopecia areata. Clones were read by immunoSEQ multiplex PCR, and TCRdb kept only the in-frame ones, dropping some. The sample lists 150,000 to 200,000 clones; around 60% were seen once. The starting material was CD4+ T cells sorted from blood, obtained at week 0. These receptors were collected from a human donor with alopecia areata. CDR3s include the opening cysteine and the closing phenylalanine or tryptophan. The D gene is left open where the match is weak. A clone size is listed for some rows: how often the clone was seen (once, few, many), or a class if it is expanded.

D gene	V gene	J gene	CDR3 length	clone size	CDR3 protein	CDR3 DNA
TRBD1	TRBV7-3	TRBJ2-6	14	-	CASSHGQGGSVLTF	TGTGCCAGCAGCCATGGACAGGGGGGATCCGTCCTGACTTTC
TRBD1	TRBV29-1	TRBJ2-5	14	few	CSVGQVLAQETQYF	TGCAGCGTGGGACAGGTCCTGGCCCAAGAGACCCAGTACTTC
TRBD1	TRBV27	TRBJ1-2	15	-	CASSLDGQGVYGYTF	TGTGCCAGCAGTTTAGACGGACAGGGAGTCTATGGCTACACCTTC
-	TRBV14	TRBJ2-5	13	-	CASSQSWGETQYF	TGTGCCAGCAGCCAATCCTGGGGTGAGACCCAGTACTTC
-	TRBV30	TRBJ2-7	11	-	CAWSVAREQYF	TGTGCCTGGAGTGTGGCTCGAGAGCAGTACTTC
-	TRBV2	TRBJ1-6	14	-	CASSGGSSGSPLHF	TGTGCCAGCAGCGGGGGCAGTTCCGGTTCACCCCTCCACTTT
-	TRBV6-5	TRBJ2-7	13	-	CASHQRSTGEQYF	TGTGCCAGCCACCAACGAAGCACGGGCGAGCAGTACTTC
TRBD2	TRBV11-3	TRBJ2-5	16	-	CASSYGTSGVLETQYF	TGTGCCAGCAGCTACGGGACTAGCGGGGTGTTAGAGACCCAGTACTTC
-	TRBV4-1	TRBJ2-5	17	-	CASSQDGAHRPEETQYF	TGCGCCAGCAGCCAAGACGGGGCCCATCGACCAGAAGAGACCCAGTACTTC
-	TRBV5-1	TRBJ1-5	14	few	CASSFEGMDQPQHF	TGCGCCAGCAGCTTCGAGGGAATGGATCAGCCCCAGCATTTT
-	TRBV30	TRBJ2-5	13	-	CAWSYRTEETQYF	TGTGCCTGGAGTTACCGGACAGAAGAGACCCAGTACTTC
TRBD1	TRBV29-1	TRBJ2-2	13	few	CSGRDRGTGELFF	TGCAGCGGTAGGGACAGGGGAACCGGGGAGCTGTTTTTT
-	TRBV7-9	TRBJ2-7	12	once	CASSPGAYEQYF	TGTGCCAGCAGCCCAGGGGCCTACGAGCAGTACTTC
-	TRBV2	TRBJ1-1	14	-	CASSPTGVYTEAFF	TGTGCCAGCAGTCCGACAGGAGTATACACTGAAGCTTTCTTT
-	TRBV19	TRBJ1-2	17	-	CASTGGLPEGANYGYTF	TGTGCCAGTACCGGGGGCCTGCCGGAGGGAGCTAACTATGGCTACACCTTC
-	TRBV10-3	TRBJ2-5	13	-	CAISDFEVETQYF	TGTGCCATCAGTGACTTCGAGGTGGAGACCCAGTACTTC
-	TRBV30	TRBJ1-5	13	-	CAWAWTENQPQHF	TGTGCCTGGGCCTGGACAGAAAATCAGCCCCAGCATTTT
-	TRBV29-1	TRBJ2-3	13	-	CSVLERKSDTQYF	TGCAGCGTTTTGGAGCGGAAATCAGATACGCAGTATTTT
TRBD1	TRBV2	TRBJ1-5	16	-	CASSGGGTGFRQPQHF	TGTGCCAGCAGTGGGGGGGGGACAGGGTTTCGTCAGCCCCAGCATTTT
-	TRBV6-1	TRBJ1-1	13	-	CASGSRRNTEAFF	TGTGCCAGCGGCTCCAGGAGAAACACTGAAGCTTTCTTT
-	TRBV6-6	TRBJ1-6	15	-	CASSPPGGANSPLHF	TGTGCCAGCAGTCCCCCCGGAGGGGCTAATTCACCCCTCCACTTT
-	TRBV5-1	TRBJ2-1	11	-	CASRDSNEQFF	TGCGCCAGCAGGGACAGCAATGAGCAGTTCTTC
-	TRBV11-2	TRBJ2-3	15	-	CASSLAPTHTDTQYF	TGTGCCAGCAGCTTAGCCCCTACACACACAGATACGCAGTATTTT
-	TRBV27	TRBJ1-2	14	-	CASSLRVGGYGYTF	TGTGCCAGCAGTTTAAGGGTCGGTGGTTATGGCTACACCTTC
TRBD1	TRBV7-3	TRBJ2-1	13	-	CASSLRTGQGQFF	TGTGCCAGCAGCCTCAGGACAGGGCAAGGCCAGTTCTTC
-	TRBV30	TRBJ2-3	12	-	CAWSVFDRTQYF	TGTGCCTGGAGTGTATTCGACCGAACGCAGTATTTT
TRBD2	TRBV7-7	TRBJ2-5	17	many	CASSLELSGGDQETQYF	TGTGCTAGCAGCTTAGAATTAAGCGGGGGCGACCAAGAGACCCAGTACTTC
-	TRBV23-1	TRBJ2-5	15	-	CASSAIRIPLETQYF	TGCGCCAGCAGTGCCATTAGGATCCCCCTGGAGACCCAGTACTTC
-	TRBV29-1	TRBJ2-7	14	-	CSVATRLSSYEQYF	TGCAGCGTTGCAACTAGACTAAGCTCCTACGAGCAGTACTTC
TRBD1	TRBV29-1	TRBJ2-7	14	few	CSAGPGQGAYEQYF	TGCAGCGCCGGACCGGGACAGGGGGCTTACGAGCAGTACTTC
-	TRBV7-2	TRBJ1-5	13	-	CASSLETWQPQHF	TGTGCCAGCAGCTTAGAGACCTGGCAGCCCCAGCATTTT
-	TRBV6-5	TRBJ2-4	13	-	CASSLQERNIQYF	TGTGCCAGCAGCTTACAGGAACGAAACATTCAGTACTTC
-	TRBV7-9	TRBJ1-2	12	-	CASSAQDYGYTF	TGTGCCAGCAGCGCACAGGACTATGGCTACACCTTC
-	TRBV5-4	TRBJ2-5	13	-	CASSFGAQETQYF	TGTGCCAGCAGCTTCGGCGCCCAAGAGACCCAGTACTTC
-	TRBV18	TRBJ2-2	13	-	CASSRGDTGELFF	TGTGCCAGCTCACGGGGGGACACCGGGGAGCTGTTTTTT
-	TRBV5-4	TRBJ2-6	15	-	CASSLRTAGANVLTF	TGTGCCAGCAGCTTGCGGACAGCTGGGGCCAACGTCCTGACTTTC
-	TRBV5-1	TRBJ2-5	16	-	CASSFRGHEAQETQYF	TGCGCCAGCAGCTTCCGGGGCCACGAGGCCCAAGAGACCCAGTACTTC
-	TRBV7-2	TRBJ1-1	11	-	CASSPKTRAFF	TGTGCCAGCAGCCCAAAGACAAGAGCTTTCTTT
-	TRBV29-1	TRBJ2-7	12	-	CSAGGPRVEQYF	TGCAGTGCCGGGGGCCCCAGAGTAGAGCAGTACTTC
-	TRBV15	TRBJ2-1	16	-	CATIPGRRGAHNEQFF	TGTGCCACCATCCCAGGGCGCCGGGGGGCCCACAATGAGCAGTTCTTC
-	TRBV14	TRBJ1-1	13	-	CASSYMEGTEAFF	TGTGCCAGCAGCTATATGGAGGGAACTGAAGCTTTCTTT
-	TRBV29-1	TRBJ1-1	12	few	CSVRRVNTEAFF	TGCAGCGTTCGGCGGGTGAACACTGAAGCTTTCTTT
-	TRBV30	TRBJ1-2	13	once	CAWSGGENYGYTF	TGTGCCTGGAGCGGGGGAGAGAACTATGGCTACACCTTC
-	TRBV30	TRBJ1-5	15	-	CAWSVHSASNQPQHF	TGTGCCTGGAGTGTACACAGCGCTAGCAATCAGCCCCAGCATTTT